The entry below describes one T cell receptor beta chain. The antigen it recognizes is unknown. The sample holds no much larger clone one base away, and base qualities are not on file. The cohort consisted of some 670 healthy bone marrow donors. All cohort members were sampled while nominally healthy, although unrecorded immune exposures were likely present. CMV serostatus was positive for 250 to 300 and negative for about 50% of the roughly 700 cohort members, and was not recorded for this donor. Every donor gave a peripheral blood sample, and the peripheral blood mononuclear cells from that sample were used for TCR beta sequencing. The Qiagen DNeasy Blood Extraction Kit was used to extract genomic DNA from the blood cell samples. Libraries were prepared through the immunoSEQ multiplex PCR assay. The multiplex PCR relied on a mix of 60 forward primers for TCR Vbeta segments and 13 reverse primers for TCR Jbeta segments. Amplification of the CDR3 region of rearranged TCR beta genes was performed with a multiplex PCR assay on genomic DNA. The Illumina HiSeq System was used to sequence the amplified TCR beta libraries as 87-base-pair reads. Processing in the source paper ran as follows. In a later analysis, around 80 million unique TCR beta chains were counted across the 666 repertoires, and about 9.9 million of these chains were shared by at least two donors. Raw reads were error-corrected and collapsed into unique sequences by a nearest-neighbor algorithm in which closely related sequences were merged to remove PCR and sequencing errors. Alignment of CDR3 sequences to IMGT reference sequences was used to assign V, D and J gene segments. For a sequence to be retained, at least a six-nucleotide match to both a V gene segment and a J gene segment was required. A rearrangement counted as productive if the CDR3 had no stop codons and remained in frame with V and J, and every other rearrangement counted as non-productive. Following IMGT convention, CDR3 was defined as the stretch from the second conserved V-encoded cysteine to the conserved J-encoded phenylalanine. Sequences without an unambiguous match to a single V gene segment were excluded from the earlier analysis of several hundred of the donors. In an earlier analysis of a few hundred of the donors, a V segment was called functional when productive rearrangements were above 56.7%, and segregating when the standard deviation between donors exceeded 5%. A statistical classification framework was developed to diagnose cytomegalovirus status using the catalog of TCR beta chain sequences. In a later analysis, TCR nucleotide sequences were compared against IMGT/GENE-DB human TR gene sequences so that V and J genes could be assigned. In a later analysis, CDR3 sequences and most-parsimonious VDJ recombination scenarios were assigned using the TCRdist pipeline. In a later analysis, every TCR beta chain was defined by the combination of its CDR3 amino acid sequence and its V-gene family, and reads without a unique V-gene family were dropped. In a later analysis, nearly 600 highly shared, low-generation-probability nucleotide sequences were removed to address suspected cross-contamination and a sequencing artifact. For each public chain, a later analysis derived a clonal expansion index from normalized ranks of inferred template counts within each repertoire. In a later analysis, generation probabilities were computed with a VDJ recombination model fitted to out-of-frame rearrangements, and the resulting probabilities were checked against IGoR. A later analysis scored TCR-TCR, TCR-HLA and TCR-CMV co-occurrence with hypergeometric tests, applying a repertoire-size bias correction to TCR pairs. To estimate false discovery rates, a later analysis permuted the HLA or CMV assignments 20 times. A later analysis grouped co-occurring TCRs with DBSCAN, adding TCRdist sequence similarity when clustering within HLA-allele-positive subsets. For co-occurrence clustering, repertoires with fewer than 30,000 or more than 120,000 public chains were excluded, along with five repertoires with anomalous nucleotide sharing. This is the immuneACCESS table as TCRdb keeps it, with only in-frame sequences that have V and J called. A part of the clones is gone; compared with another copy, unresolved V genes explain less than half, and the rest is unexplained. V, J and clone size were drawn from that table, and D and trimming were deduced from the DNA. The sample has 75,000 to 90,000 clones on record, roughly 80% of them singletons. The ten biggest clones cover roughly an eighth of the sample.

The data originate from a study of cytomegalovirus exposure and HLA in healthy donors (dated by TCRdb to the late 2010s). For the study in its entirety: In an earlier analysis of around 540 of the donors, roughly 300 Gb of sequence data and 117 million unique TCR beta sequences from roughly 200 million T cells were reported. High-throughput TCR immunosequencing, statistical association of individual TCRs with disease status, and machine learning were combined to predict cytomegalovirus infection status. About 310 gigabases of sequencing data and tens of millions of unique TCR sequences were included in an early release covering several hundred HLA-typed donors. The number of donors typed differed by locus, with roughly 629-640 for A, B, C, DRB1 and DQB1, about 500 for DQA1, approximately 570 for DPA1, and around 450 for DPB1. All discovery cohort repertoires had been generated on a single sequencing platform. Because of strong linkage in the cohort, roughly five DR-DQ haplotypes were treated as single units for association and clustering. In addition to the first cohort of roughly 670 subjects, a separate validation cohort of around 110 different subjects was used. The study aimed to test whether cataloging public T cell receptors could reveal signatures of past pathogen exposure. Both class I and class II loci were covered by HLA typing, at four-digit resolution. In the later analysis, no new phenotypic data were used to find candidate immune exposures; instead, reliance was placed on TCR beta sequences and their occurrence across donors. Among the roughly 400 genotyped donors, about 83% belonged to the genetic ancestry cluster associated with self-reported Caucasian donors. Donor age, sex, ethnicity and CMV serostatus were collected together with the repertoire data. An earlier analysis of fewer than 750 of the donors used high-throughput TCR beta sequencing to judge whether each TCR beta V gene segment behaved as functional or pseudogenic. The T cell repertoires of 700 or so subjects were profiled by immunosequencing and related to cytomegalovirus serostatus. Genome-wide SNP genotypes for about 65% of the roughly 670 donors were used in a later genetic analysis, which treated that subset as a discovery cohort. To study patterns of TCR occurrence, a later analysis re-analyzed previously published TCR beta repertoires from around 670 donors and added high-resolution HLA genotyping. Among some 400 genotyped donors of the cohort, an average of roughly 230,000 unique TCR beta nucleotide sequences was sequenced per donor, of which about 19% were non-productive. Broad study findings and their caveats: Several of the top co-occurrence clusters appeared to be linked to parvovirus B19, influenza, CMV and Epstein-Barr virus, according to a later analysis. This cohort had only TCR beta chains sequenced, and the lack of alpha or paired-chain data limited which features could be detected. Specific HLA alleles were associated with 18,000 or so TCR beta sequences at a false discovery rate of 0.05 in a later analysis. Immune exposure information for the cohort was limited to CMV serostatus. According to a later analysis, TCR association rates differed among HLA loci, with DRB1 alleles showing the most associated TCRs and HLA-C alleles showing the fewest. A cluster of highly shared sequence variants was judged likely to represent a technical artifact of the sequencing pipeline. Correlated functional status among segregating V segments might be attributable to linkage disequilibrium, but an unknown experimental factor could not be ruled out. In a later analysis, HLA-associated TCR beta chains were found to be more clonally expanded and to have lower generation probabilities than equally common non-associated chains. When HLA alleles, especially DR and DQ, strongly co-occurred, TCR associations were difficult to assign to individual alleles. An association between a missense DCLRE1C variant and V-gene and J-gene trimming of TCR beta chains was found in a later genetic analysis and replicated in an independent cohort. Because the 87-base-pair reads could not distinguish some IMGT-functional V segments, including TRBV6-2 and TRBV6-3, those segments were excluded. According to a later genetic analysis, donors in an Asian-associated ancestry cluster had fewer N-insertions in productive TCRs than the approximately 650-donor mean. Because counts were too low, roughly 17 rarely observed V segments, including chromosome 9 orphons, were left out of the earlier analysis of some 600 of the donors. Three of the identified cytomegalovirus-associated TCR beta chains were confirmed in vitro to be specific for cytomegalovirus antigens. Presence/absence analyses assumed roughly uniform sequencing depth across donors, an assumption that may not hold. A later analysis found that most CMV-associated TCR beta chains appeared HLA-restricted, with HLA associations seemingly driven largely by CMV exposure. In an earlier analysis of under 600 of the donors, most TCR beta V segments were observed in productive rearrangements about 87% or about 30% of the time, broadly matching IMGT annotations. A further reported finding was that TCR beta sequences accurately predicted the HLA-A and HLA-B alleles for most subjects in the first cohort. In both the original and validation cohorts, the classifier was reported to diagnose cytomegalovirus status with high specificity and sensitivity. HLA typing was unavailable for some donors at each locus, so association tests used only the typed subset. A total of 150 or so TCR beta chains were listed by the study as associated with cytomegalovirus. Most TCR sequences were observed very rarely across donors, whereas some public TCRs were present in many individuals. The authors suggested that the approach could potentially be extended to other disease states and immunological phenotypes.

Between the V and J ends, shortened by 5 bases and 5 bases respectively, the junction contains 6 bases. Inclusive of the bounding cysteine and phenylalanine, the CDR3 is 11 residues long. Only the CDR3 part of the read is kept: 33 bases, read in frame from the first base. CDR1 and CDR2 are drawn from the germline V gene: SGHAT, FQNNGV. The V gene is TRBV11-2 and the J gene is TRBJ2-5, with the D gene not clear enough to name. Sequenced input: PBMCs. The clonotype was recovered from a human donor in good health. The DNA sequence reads TGTGCCAGCAGCCTCAGGGAGACCCAGTACTTC. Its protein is CASSLRETQYF.